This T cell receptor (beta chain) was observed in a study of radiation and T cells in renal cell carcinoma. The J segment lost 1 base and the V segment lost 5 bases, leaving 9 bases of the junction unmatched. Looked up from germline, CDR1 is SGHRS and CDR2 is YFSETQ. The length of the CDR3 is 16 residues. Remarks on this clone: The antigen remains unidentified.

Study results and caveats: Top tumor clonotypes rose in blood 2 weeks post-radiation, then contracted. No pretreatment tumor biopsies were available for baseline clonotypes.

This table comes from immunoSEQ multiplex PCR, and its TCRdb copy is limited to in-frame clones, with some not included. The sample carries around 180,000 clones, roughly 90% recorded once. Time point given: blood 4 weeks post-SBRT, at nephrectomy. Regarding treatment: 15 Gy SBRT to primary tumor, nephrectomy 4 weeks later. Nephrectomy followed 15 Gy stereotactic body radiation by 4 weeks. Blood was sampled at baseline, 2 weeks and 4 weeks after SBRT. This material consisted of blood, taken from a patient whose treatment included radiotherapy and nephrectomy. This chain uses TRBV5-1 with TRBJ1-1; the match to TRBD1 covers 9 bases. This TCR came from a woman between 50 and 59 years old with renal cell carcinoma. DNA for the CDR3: TGCGCCAGCAGACTGGACAGGGGAGGTAAGAACACTGAAGCTTTCTTT. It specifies CASRLDRGGKNTEAFF.